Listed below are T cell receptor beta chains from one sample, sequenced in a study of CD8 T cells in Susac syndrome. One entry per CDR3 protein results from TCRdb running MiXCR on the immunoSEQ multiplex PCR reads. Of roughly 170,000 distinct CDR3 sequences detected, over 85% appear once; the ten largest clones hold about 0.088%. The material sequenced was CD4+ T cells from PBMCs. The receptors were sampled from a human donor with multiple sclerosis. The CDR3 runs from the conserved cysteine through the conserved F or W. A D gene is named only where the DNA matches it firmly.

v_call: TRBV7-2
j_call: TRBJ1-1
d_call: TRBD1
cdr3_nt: TGTGCCAGCAGCCCAGACAGGGAAAGGATCATAATCCACTTT
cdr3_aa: CASSPDRERIIIHF

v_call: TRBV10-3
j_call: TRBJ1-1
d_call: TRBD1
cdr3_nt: TGTGCCATCAAGGACAGGATGAACACTGAAGCTTTCTTT
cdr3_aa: CAIKDRMNTEAFF

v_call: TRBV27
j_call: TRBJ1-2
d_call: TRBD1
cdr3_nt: TGTGCCAGCAGTTTATTGGGACAGGGGTCATATGGCTACACCTTC
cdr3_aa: CASSLLGQGSYGYTF

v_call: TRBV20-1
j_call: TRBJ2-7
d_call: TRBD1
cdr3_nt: TGCAGTGCTATAGACAGGGGGCGACAGAGCGAGCAGTACTTC
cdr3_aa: CSAIDRGRQSEQYF

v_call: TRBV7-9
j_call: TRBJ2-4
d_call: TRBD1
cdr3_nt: TGTGCCAGCAGCGAAAGGGACAGGGGGCGCCGGGTGGCCAAAAACATTCAGTACTTC
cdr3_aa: CASSERDRGRRVAKNIQYF

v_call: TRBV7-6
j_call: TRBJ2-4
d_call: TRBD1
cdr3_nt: TGTGCCAGCAGCCAGAGACAGGGGGTAAACATTCAGTACTTC
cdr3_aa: CASSQRQGVNIQYF

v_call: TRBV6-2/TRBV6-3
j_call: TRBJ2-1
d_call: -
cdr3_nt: TGTGCCAGCAGTCACGACACAGATGGGGACTCCTACAATGAGCAGTTCTTC
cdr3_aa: CASSHDTDGDSYNEQFF

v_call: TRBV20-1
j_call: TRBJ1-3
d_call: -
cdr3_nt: TGCAGTGCTCGAGTCTCTGGAAACACCATATATTTT
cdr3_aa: CSARVSGNTIYF

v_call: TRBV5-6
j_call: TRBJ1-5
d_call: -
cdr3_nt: TGTGCCAGCAGCCGTAGACCAGAGAGCAATCAGCCCCAGCATTTT
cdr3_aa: CASSRRPESNQPQHF

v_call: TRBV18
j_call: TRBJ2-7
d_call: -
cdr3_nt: TGTGCCAGCTCCCCCAGGGGCTCCTACGAGCAGTACTTC
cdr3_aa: CASSPRGSYEQYF

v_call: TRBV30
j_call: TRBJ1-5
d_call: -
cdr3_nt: TGTGCCTGGAGCCTTCAGACAACCGATCAGCCCCAGCATTTT
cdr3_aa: CAWSLQTTDQPQHF

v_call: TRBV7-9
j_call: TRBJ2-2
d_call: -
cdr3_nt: TGTGCCAGCAGCTCTCCGGGGGGCAAGTCGTCCACCGGGGAGCTGTTTTTT
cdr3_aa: CASSSPGGKSSTGELFF

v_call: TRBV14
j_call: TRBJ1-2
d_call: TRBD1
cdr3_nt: TGTGCCAGCAGCGCCCGACAGGGATACTATGGCTACACCTTC
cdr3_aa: CASSARQGYYGYTF

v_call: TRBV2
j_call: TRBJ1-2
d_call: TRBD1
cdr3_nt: TGTGCCAGCGGACAGGGAGAAGGCTACACCTTC
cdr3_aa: CASGQGEGYTF

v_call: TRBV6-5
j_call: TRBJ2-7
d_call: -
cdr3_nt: TGTGCCAGCAGTTACTTAGGGGCTAGCGTCTACGAGCAGTACTTC
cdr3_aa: CASSYLGASVYEQYF